This TCR beta chain was sequenced during a study of shared clonotypes between healthy human individuals. In the study overall: A donor's plate count was three for CD4 naive and three for CD4 memory; CD8 naive had two and CD8 memory one. Study-level results: Generally, naive subsets came out with larger estimated richness than memory subsets. Specimens sampled were limited to blood, with tissue repertoires likely differing.

Profiling relied on immunoSEQ multiplex PCR, and the TCRdb table lists in-frame clones only, not all of them. The sample yields about 670,000 clones, 72% seen once. A note on this clone: The antigen is undetermined.

Germline lookup yields CDR1 SEHNR and CDR2 FQNEAQ (reference sequence). With 3 bases clipped from V and 3 bases from J, the junction kept 3 bases outside the gene matches. This CDR3 is 14 amino acids long. This rearrangement joins TRBV7-9 to TRBJ2-7; 9 nucleotides line up with TRBD2. This sequence was found in a woman in her 30s in good health. The sample comprised memory CD4+ T cells sorted from blood. Subset reported: CD45RA-negative fraction. The DNA for the CDR3 is TGTGCCAGCAGCTTGGCTAGCGGGAACTACGAGCAGTACTTC. It specifies CASSLASGNYEQYF.